The 20 T cell receptor beta chains below come from one sample, sequenced in a study of CD8 T cells in Susac syndrome. Reverse transcription of roughly 0.5 to 1 ug RNA was performed with random hexamers. TCRdb reprocessed the immunoSEQ multiplex PCR reads via MiXCR and lists one record per CDR3 protein. The sample yields hundreds of thousands of distinct CDR3 sequences, around 93% seen once. Material: CD4+ T cells from PBMCs. The receptors were gathered from a human donor with multiple sclerosis.

The chain combines TRBV3-1 with TRBJ2-3; 7 bases map to TRBD2. The CDR3 totals 13 residues. V lost 4 bases, J lost 5 bases, and 3 bases stayed unmatched. Germline lookup yields CDR1 LGHDT and CDR2 YNNKEL (reference sequence). The CDR3 DNA reads as TGTGCCAGCAGCCCCGGGAGGCGAGATACGCAGTATTTT. Its translation is CASSPGRRDTQYF.

The chain is built from TRBV24-1 and TRBJ2-1; 8 positions match TRBD2. The CDR3 has 16 amino acids. Germline assignment: CDR1 KGHDR and CDR2 SFDVKD. The V segment lost 3 bases and the J segment 1 base; nucleotides outside the gene matches: 4. CDR3 loop: CATSDRASGSYNEQFF. The DNA of the CDR3 is TGTGCCACCAGTGATAGGGCTAGCGGGTCCTACAATGAGCAGTTCTTC.

The chain uses TRBV4-1 and TRBJ1-2; D call uncertain. V was trimmed by 0 bases and J by 8 bases, leaving 13 bases between them. Per germline, CDR1 MGHRA and CDR2 YSYEKL. The CDR3 covers 14 residues. The CDR3 reads CASSQDQPGRGYTF. CDR3 bases: TGCGCCAGCAGCCAAGATCAACCGGGCAGGGGCTACACCTTC.

The gene calls are TRBV7-9 and TRBJ1-1, with D maybe TRBD1 (6 bases). The ends were cut back, 4 bases at V and 6 bases at J, with 15 bases in the middle. Germline V CDR1 and CDR2: SEHNR, FQNEAQ (reference sequence). This CDR3 has 14 amino acids. The CDR3 region has the DNA TGTGCCAGCAGCTGGGGGCCGGGGTTTCCTGAAGCTTTCTTT. Translated: CASSWGPGFPEAFF.

The V call is TRBV18, the J call TRBJ2-3; possibly TRBD1 for D (7 bases). The CDR3 is 17 residues long. Trimming cost V 3 bases and J 6 bases, with 22 bases left between them. Germline V gene sequence: CDR1 KGHSH, CDR2 LQKENI. CDR3 loop: CASSPGLTIRGADTQYF. For the CDR3, the DNA is TGTGCCAGCTCACCGGGACTGACTATCAGGGGGGCGGATACGCAGTATTTT.

The chain has TRBV15 and TRBJ1-4, with D unresolved. CDR1 and CDR2 from the germline V gene are LNHNV and YYDKDF (reference sequence). Trimming left V 5 bases short and J 5 bases short, with 9 bases between. The CDR3 length is 13 residues. DNA for the CDR3: TGTGCCACCAGCCGCACGTTGAATGAAAAACTGTTTTTT. Protein sequence: CATSRTLNEKLFF. The full variable domain, with the rest looked up from reference TRBV15 and TRBJ1-4, is DAMVIQNPRYQVTQFGKPVTLSCSQTLNHNVMYWYQQKSSQAPKLLFHYYDKDFNNEADTPDNFQSRRPNTSFCFLDIRSPGLGDTAMYLCATSRTLNEKLFFGSGTQLSVL.

The table lists this clonotype with a few counts. This rearrangement joins TRBV5-4 to TRBJ2-5; TRBD2 aligns across 8 bases. The germline CDR1 and CDR2 sequences are SGHNT and YYREEE (reference sequence). The CDR3 runs to 14 residues. The trim removed 4 bases at V and 4 bases at J, leaving 6 bases unmatched. CDR3 region: CASSPAGVGETQYF. In nucleotides, the CDR3 is TGTGCCAGCAGCCCAGCGGGAGTGGGAGAGACCCAGTACTTC. The full variable domain, completed using reference TRBV5-4 and TRBJ2-5, is ETGVTQSPTHLIKTRGQQVTLRCSSQSGHNTVSWYQQALGQGPQFIFQYYREEENGRGNFPPRFSGLQFPNYSSELNVNALELDDSALYLCASSPAGVGETQYFGPGTRLLVL.

This chain connects TRBV29-1 to TRBJ1-1; D remains ambiguous. Germline loops: CDR1 SQVTM, CDR2 ANQGSEA. This CDR3 region has 13 residues. V was clipped by 6 bases and J by 2 bases, with 13 bases between them. CDR3 in amino acids: CSVEGMPNTEAFF. DNA of the CDR3: TGCAGCGTCGAGGGAATGCCCAACACTGAAGCTTTCTTT.

The chain recombines TRBV5-1 with TRBJ2-1; no firm D call. The V gene's germline CDR1 is SGHRS and CDR2 YFSETQ. V was cut by 5 bases and J by 8 bases, with 20 bases left in between. The CDR3 sequence is 15 residues long. The CDR3 DNA is TGCGCCAGCAGGCTCGGAAATGGGGATCGCGATGAGCAGTTCTTC. This encodes CASRLGNGDRDEQFF.

V and J are TRBV12-3 or TRBV12-4 and TRBJ1-2; 7 nucleotides match TRBD1. V was pared by 8 bases and J by 6 bases, with 12 bases of the junction left unmatched. This CDR3 has 14 amino acids. The chain's CDR3 is CASRSTGTLHGYTF. Here the CDR3 DNA reads TGTGCCAGCCGATCGACAGGGACTCTCCATGGCTACACCTTC.

The rearrangement links TRBV24-1 to TRBJ2-1; D ambiguous. The CDR3 is made up of 14 amino acids. V gave up 3 bases and J gave up 4 bases, with 9 bases separating them. CDR1 and CDR2 (germline): KGHDR, SFDVKD. CDR3 coding DNA: TGTGCCACCAGTGATGGGCCCGCATACAATGAGCAGTTCTTC. Amino acid sequence: CATSDGPAYNEQFF.

V usage is TRBV12-3 or TRBV12-4 and J usage is TRBJ2-1, with D uncertain. V lost 6 bases to trimming and J lost 7 bases, with 13 bases between them. The CDR3 runs to 13 residues. The CDR3 loop reads CASSTHRRNEQFF. The CDR3 DNA sequence: TGTGCCAGCAGCACACACCGGCGTAATGAGCAGTTCTTC.

V gene TRBV12-3 or TRBV12-4 combines with J gene TRBJ2-1; D gene unclear. Trimming removed 7 bases at V and 0 bases at J, with 7 bases between. This CDR3 contains 13 residues. The CDR3 spells CASTVGSYNEQFF. As DNA, the CDR3 is TGTGCCAGCACCGTTGGCTCCTACAATGAGCAGTTCTTC.

The chain's CDR3 is CAWSWDSFNTEAFF. CDR3 in DNA: TGTGCCTGGAGCTGGGACAGCTTTAACACTGAAGCTTTCTTT. The J gene is TRBJ1-1, the V gene TRBV30, with TRBD1 matching 7 bases. Germline-derived CDR1 and CDR2 are GTSNPN and SVGIG (reference sequence). The V gene end was trimmed by 3 bases and the J gene end by 2 bases; junction bases not matched to a gene: 6. The CDR3 spans 14 residues. The full variable domain, its missing parts supplied by reference TRBV30 and TRBJ1-1, is SQTIHQWPATLVQPVGSPLSLECTVEGTSNPNLYWYRQAAGRGLQLLFYSVGIGQISSEVPQNLSASRPQDRQFILSSKKLLLSDSGFYLCAWSWDSFNTEAFFGQGTRLTVV.

This chain uses TRBV11-3 with TRBJ2-1; TRBD1 matches at 7 bases. The length of the CDR3 is 15 residues. The germline gives CDR1 SGHNT, CDR2 YENEEA. The trim removed 5 bases at V and 5 bases at J, leaving 9 bases unmatched. CDR3 DNA: TGTGCCAGCAGCCCCCGGGACAGAGTTCACAATGAGCAGTTCTTC. Its translation is CASSPRDRVHNEQFF. The whole variable domain, filled in from reference TRBV11-3 and TRBJ2-1, reads EAGVVQSPRYKIIEKKQPVAFWCNPISGHNTLYWYLQNLGQGPELLIRYENEEAVDDSQLPKDRFSAERLKGVDSTLKIQPAELGDSAVYLCASSPRDRVHNEQFFGPGTRLTVL.

The chain uses TRBV28 and TRBJ2-4; D gene unclear. Germline V CDR1 and CDR2: MDHEN, SYDVKM. The CDR3 is 15 amino acids. V shed 5 bases and J shed 0 bases, with 11 bases lying between them. The CDR3 reads CASSAPPGAKNIQYF. The DNA of the CDR3 is TGTGCCAGCAGTGCCCCACCCGGAGCCAAAAACATTCAGTACTTC.

The chain joins TRBV28 to TRBJ2-7; possibly TRBD1 for D (5 bases). In germline, CDR1 is MDHEN, CDR2 SYDVKM. The CDR3 runs to 11 residues. V was cut by 6 bases and J by 7 bases, with 10 bases left in between. The CDR3 reads CASRDIGEQYF. The CDR3 region has the DNA TGTGCCAGCAGGGACATCGGGGAGCAGTACTTC. The variable domain in full, with the rest retrieved from reference TRBV28 and TRBJ2-7, is DVKVTQSSRYLVKRTGEKVFLECVQDMDHENMFWYRQDPGLGLRLIYFSYDVKMKEKGDIPEGYSVSREKKERFSLILESASTNQTSMYLCASRDIGEQYFGPGTRLTVT.

This clonotype occurred once. V and J are TRBV7-3 and TRBJ2-1; TRBD1 might be the D (6 bases). The V end was cut by 4 bases, the J end by 9 bases, with 19 bases between. The CDR3 is 15 residues long. Looked up from germline, CDR1 is SGHTA and CDR2 is FQGTGA. The CDR3 DNA follows: TGTGCCAGCAGCTCCCGGGGTACAGGGCCTAGTGAGCAGTTCTTC. Translating it yields CASSSRGTGPSEQFF.

The chain combines TRBV4-1 with TRBJ2-7; unclear D gene. The CDR3 length is 14 residues. Trimming took 0 bases from V and 3 from J, leaving 9 bases between them. Germline V lookup: CDR1 MGHRA, CDR2 YSYEKL. The CDR3 DNA reads TGCGCCAGCAGCCAAGATTTGGGGAACTACGAGCAGTACGTC. Protein product: CASSQDLGNYEQYV.

The J gene is TRBJ1-1, the V gene TRBV10-3; D remains unclear. Trimming left V 6 bases short and J 0 bases short, with 11 bases between. CDR1 is ENHRY, CDR2 SYGVKD, per germline. CDR3 length: 14 residues. In nucleotides, the CDR3 is TGTGCCATCAGCTTTGACACAATGAACACTGAAGCTTTCTTT. Translating gives CAISFDTMNTEAFF.